This T cell receptor beta chain came from a study of blood T cell repertoires in COVID-19. Study context: Material from acute and convalescent COVID-19 was sourced from the United States, Italy and Spain. PBMCs, B-cell-depleted T cells, or T cells were the source of the cDNA or gDNA that made up the material.

V lost 3 bases, J lost 5 bases, and 7 bases stayed unmatched. The CDR3 totals 15 residues. Per germline, CDR1 KGHSH and CDR2 LQKENI. The table came from immunoSEQ multiplex PCR; TCRdb's copy has only in-frame clones and leaves some out. Here the sample spans around 300,000 clones, roughly 89% being singletons. The sample holds one count of this clone. The origin of this receptor is a woman in her thirties or forties who had recovered from COVID-19. Source material: peripheral blood. The chain couples TRBV18 to TRBJ2-5, with 9 positions matching TRBD2. CDR3 sequence (DNA): TGTGCCAGCTCACCGATAGCGGGAGTAGTGGAGACCCAGTACTTC. Its translation: CASSPIAGVVETQYF.